The 2 T cell receptor beta chains reported below all come from one sample, sequenced in a study of graft-versus-host responses after intestinal transplantation. The antigens of these receptors remain unknown. Data came from immunoSEQ multiplex PCR; TCRdb stores just in-frame clones and leaves some out. The data contain 110,000 to 150,000 clones, 80% to 95% of them singletons. Specimen: unstimulated CD4+ T cells sorted from spleen or lymph node cells, collected before intestinal transplant. Receptors were obtained from a human donor who received an intestinal transplant.

This clone was recorded only once. The genes are TRBV7-2 and TRBJ2-2, with D possibly being TRBD1 or TRBD2 (6 bases each). This CDR3 is 15 amino acids long. V was cut by 1 base and J by 6 bases, with 12 bases left in between. The germline CDR1 and CDR2 sequences are SGHTA and FQGNSA. The CDR3 DNA is TGTGCCAGCAGCTTAGTCTGGAGGGGGGCCGGGGAGCTGTTTTTT. Translating gives CASSLVWRGAGELFF.

This chain connects TRBV15 to TRBJ2-3; 14 nucleotides agree with TRBD2. V shed 1 base, J shed 5 bases, and the junction held 5 bases outside the gene matches. Germline loops: CDR1 LNHNV, CDR2 YYDKDF (reference sequence). The CDR3 has 17 amino acids. CDR3 sequence: CATSRGRLAGGRDTQYF. The CDR3 nucleotides are TGTGCCACCAGCAGAGGACGACTAGCGGGAGGGAGAGATACGCAGTATTTT.